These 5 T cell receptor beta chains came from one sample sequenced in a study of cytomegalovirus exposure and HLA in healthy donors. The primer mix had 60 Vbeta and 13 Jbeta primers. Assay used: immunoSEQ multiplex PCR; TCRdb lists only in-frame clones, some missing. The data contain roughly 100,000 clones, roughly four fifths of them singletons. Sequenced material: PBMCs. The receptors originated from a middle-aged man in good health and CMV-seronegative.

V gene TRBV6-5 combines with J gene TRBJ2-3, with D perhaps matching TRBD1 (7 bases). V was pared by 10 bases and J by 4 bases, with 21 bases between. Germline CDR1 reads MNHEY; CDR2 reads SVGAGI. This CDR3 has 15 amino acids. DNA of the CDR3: TGTGCCACCTCACGGGGGCAGGGGGTCCCAGATACGCAGTATTTT. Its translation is CATSRGQGVPDTQYF.

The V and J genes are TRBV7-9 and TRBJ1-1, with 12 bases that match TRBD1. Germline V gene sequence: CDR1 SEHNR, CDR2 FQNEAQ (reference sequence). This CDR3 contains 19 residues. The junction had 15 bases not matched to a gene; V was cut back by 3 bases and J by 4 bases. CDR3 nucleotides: TGTGCCAGCAGCTTTCCGGTGGGACAGGGGGCGATTTCGGTCACTGAAGCTTTCTTT. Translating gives CASSFPVGQGAISVTEAFF. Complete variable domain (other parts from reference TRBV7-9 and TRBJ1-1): DTGVSQNPRHKITKRGQNVTFRCDPISEHNRLYWYRQTLGQGPEFLTYFQNEAQLEKSRLLSDRFSAERPKGSFSTLEIQRTEQGDSAMYLCASSFPVGQGAISVTEAFFGQGTRLTVV.

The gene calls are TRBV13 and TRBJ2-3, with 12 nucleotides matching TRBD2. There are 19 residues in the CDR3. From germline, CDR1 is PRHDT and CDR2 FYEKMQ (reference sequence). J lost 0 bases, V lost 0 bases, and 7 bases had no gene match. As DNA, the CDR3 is TGTGCCAGCAGCTTAGGCGAAACTAGCGGGGGGTCTAGCACAGATACGCAGTATTTT. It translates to CASSLGETSGGSSTDTQYF. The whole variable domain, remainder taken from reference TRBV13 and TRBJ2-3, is AAGVIQSPRHLIKEKRETATLKCYPIPRHDTVYWYQQGPGQDPQFLISFYEKMQSDKGSIPDRFSAQQFSDYHSELNMSSLELGDSALYFCASSLGETSGGSSTDTQYFGPGTRLTVL.

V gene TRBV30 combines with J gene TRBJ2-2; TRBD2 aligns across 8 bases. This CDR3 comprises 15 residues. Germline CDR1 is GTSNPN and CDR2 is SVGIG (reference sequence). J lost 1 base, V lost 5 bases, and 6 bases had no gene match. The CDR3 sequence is CAWRGGRKNTGELFF. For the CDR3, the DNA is TGTGCCTGGCGGGGGGGGAGGAAGAACACCGGGGAGCTGTTTTTT.

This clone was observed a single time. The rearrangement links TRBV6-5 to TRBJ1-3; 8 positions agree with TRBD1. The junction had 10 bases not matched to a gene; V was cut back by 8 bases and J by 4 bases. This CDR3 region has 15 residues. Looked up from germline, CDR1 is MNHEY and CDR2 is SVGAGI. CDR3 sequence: CASRRSGGQGNTIYF. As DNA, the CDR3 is TGTGCCAGCCGACGGTCAGGGGGCCAGGGAAACACCATATATTTT.